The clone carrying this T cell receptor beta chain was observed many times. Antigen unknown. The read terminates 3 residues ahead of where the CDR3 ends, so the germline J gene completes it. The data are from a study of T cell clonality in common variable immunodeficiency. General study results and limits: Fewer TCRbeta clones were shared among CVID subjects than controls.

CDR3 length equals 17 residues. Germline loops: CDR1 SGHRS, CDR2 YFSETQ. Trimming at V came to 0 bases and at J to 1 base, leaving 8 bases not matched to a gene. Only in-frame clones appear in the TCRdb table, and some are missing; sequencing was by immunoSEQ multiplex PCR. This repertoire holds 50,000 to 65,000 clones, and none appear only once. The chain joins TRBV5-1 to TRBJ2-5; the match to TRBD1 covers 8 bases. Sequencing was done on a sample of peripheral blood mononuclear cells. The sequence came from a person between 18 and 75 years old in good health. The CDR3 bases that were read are TGCGCCAGCAGCTTGGGAACAGGGGGTGGACTCCAAGAGACC. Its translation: CASSLGTGGGLQET. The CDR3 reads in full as CASSLGTGGGLQETQYF.